This T cell receptor (beta chain) was documented in a study of blood T cell repertoires in COVID-19. In the study overall: T cells, B-cell-depleted T cells, or PBMCs provided the cDNA or gDNA that served as material.

The CDR3 runs 13 residues. Germline V gene sequence: CDR1 SGHTA, CDR2 FQGNSA. Trimming left V 3 bases short and J 3 bases short, with 9 bases between. Membership in each cohort depended on participant-reported clinical history. The study counted Cohort 3 donors as recovered given two negative PCRs, clearance, or symptom resolution. Clones were read by immunoSEQ multiplex PCR, and TCRdb kept only the in-frame ones, dropping some. This sample has roughly 300,000 clones, with roughly nine tenths found just once. This rearrangement joins TRBV7-2 to TRBJ2-7; no clear D gene. The receptor was derived from a woman in her 30s who had recovered from COVID-19. Input material: PBMCs or T cells enriched from blood (not recorded which). The CDR3 DNA is TGTGCCAGCAGCTTTCAGACGGGCTACGAGCAGTACTTC. Amino acid sequence: CASSFQTGYEQYF.